Listed below are T cell receptor beta chains from one sample, sequenced in a study of CD8 T cells in ankylosing spondylitis. TCRdb reanalysed the 5' RACE reads using MiXCR and keeps one entry per CDR3 protein. The sample contains around 150,000 distinct CDR3 sequences, 7% to 8% of which appear only once. The source material was blood, either unsorted or a sorted T cell fraction (not recorded which). The receptors originated from a female donor with ankylosing spondylitis or in good health (not recorded which). The CDR3 runs from the conserved cysteine through the conserved F or W. A D gene is named only where the DNA matches it firmly. Some rows mark clone size as missing; the rest say once, few, many or name a class of expanded clone.

J	D	V	size	DNA	CDR3
TRBJ1-4	-	TRBV11-1	many	TGTGCCAGCAGCACTAGAGCCGTAGGTGGTAGAACTAATGAAAAACTGTTTTTT	CASSTRAVGGRTNEKLFF
TRBJ2-5	-	TRBV6-2/TRBV6-3	many	TGTGCCAGCAGTCCGACGGGTAGGACCCTTTCCCAAGAGACCCAGTACTTC	CASSPTGRTLSQETQYF
TRBJ1-5	-	TRBV20-1	many	TGCAGTGCTAGAGGGGGTGGGGGGCTGGGCAATCAGCCCCAGCATTTT	CSARGGGGLGNQPQHF
TRBJ2-5	TRBD2	TRBV30	many	TGTGCCTGGAGGGGACTAGCGGAGACCCAGTACTTC	CAWRGLAETQYF
TRBJ1-1	-	TRBV9	many	TGTGCCAGCAGCGTAGCTTTGGGGAACCGGGAGGCTTTCTTT	CASSVALGNREAFF
TRBJ2-7	-	TRBV29-1	-	TGCAGCGTTGCGCTGGCCTCCTACGCGCAGTACTTC	CSVALASYAQYF
TRBJ2-3	-	TRBV2	-	TGTGCCAGCAGTGGAGAGTTCAGAACGCAGTATTTT	CASSGEFRTQYF
TRBJ1-2	-	TRBV12-3/TRBV12-4	many	TGTGCCAGCAGTTTTTTCCCCGATAACTATGGCTACACCTTC	CASSFFPDNYGYTF
TRBJ2-7	-	TRBV12-3/TRBV12-4	many	TGTGCCAGCAGTTTCCACACAGCCTACGAGCAGTACTTC	CASSFHTAYEQYF
TRBJ2-5	-	TRBV12-3/TRBV12-4	many	TGTGCCAGCAGCCGAGGGACGCAGCAAGAGACCCAGTACTTC	CASSRGTQQETQYF
TRBJ2-6	-	TRBV5-5	many	TGTGCCAGCAGTTTCGGGTTGGCAGCTGGGGCCAACGTCCTGACTTTC	CASSFGLAAGANVLTF
TRBJ1-2	TRBD1	TRBV6-2/TRBV6-3	many	TGTGCCAGCTCGGGACAGGGGGAGAACTATGGCTACACCTTC	CASSGQGENYGYTF
TRBJ1-2	TRBD1	TRBV14	many	TGTGCCAGCAGCCTCCCCGGGACAGGGGGCGGCTACACCTTC	CASSLPGTGGGYTF
TRBJ2-5	-	TRBV5-1	many	TGCGCCAGCAGTCTAGGACCAGTCAGGGAGACCCAGTACTTC	CASSLGPVRETQYF
TRBJ1-5	-	TRBV3-1	many	TGTGCCAGCAGCCAAGGGGTAGGGGTGGATCAGCCCCAGCATTTT	CASSQGVGVDQPQHF
TRBJ1-1	-	TRBV19	few	TGTGCCAGTAGTATAGCCAGGATGAACACTGAAGCTTTCTTT	CASSIARMNTEAFF
TRBJ1-2	TRBD1	TRBV5-4	many	TGTGCCAGCAGACCGTCTATATCCGGGACAGGGGCGCATGGCTACACCTTC	CASRPSISGTGAHGYTF
TRBJ2-7	-	TRBV20-1	many	TGCAGTGCTAGTCCCGACAGCACCTACGAGCAGTACTTC	CSASPDSTYEQYF
TRBJ1-5	-	TRBV12-3/TRBV12-4	many	TGTGCCGCTAAAGTGGGCCCAGGGAAGTTTGAGAATCAGCCCCAGCATTTT	CAAKVGPGKFENQPQHF
TRBJ1-1	-	TRBV4-2	many	TGTGCCAGCAGCCAAGCGTCTCGAGACAGGAACACTGAAGCTTTCTTT	CASSQASRDRNTEAFF
TRBJ1-2	TRBD1	TRBV25-1	many	TGTGCCAGCAGTGATTTGGACAGGGGGGCTTATGGCTACACCTTC	CASSDLDRGAYGYTF
TRBJ2-1	-	TRBV4-2	-	TGTGCCAGCAGCCAGGTTCACAATGAGCAGTTCTTC	CASSQVHNEQFF
TRBJ1-6	-	TRBV4-3	many	TGCGCCAGCAGCCAAGATCATGGACGGTTTTTACATTCACCCCTCCACTTT	CASSQDHGRFLHSPLHF
TRBJ1-2	-	TRBV12-3/TRBV12-4	many	TGTGCCAGCAGTGCTGTGGGGCTGGCCTATGGCTACACCTTC	CASSAVGLAYGYTF
TRBJ2-5	-	TRBV20-1	few	TGCAGTGCTAGGTCGCAGGCTAAGGGGACCCAGTACTTC	CSARSQAKGTQYF
TRBJ1-2	TRBD1	TRBV27	few	TGTGCCAGCAGTCGCTACACCGGGACAGAAGATTATGGCTACACCTTC	CASSRYTGTEDYGYTF
TRBJ1-3	-	TRBV6-1	many	TGTGCCAGCAGTCCAACCAGGGCTGGAAACACCATATATTTT	CASSPTRAGNTIYF
TRBJ2-7	TRBD2	TRBV12-3/TRBV12-4	many	TGTGCCAGCAGCGGAGAGGGACTAGACTACGAGCAGTACTTC	CASSGEGLDYEQYF
TRBJ2-7	-	TRBV9	many	TGTGCCAGCAGCGTAGAGGACGGACCTTCCTACGAGCAGTACTTC	CASSVEDGPSYEQYF
TRBJ2-1	-	TRBV18	many	TGTGCCAGCTCACCCCGACAGGATGAAGGTGAGCAGTTCTTC	CASSPRQDEGEQFF
TRBJ2-2	TRBD1	TRBV5-1	many	TGCGCCAGCAGCCTTCGGACAGGGTTAGGGACCGGGGAGCTGTTTTTT	CASSLRTGLGTGELFF
TRBJ2-1	-	TRBV14	many	TGTGCCAGCAGCAATGGACTGGGCAATGAGCAGTTCTTC	CASSNGLGNEQFF
TRBJ2-1	TRBD2	TRBV12-3/TRBV12-4	many	TGTGCCAGCAGTTTAGGGCTAGCGGGGGGGCCAGCTGAGCAGTTCTTC	CASSLGLAGGPAEQFF
TRBJ2-3	-	TRBV15	many	TGTGCCACCAGCAGAGATAGCGCCCTCAGAGCAGATACGCAGTATTTT	CATSRDSALRADTQYF
TRBJ2-1	-	TRBV30	many	TGTGCCTGGAGTAGGGGACCCTCCTCGGGTGAGCAGTTCTTC	CAWSRGPSSGEQFF
TRBJ1-6	-	TRBV12-3/TRBV12-4	many	TGTGCCAGCAACCTCCGGGGCCTAAATTCACCCCTCCACTTT	CASNLRGLNSPLHF
TRBJ2-2	-	TRBV7-3	-	TGTGCCAGCAGCCCAGGGACTTTCTACACCGGGGAGCTGTTTTTT	CASSPGTFYTGELFF
TRBJ2-3	TRBD1	TRBV6-1	-	TGTGCCAGCAGTGACACAGGGGGAGATACGCAGTATTTT	CASSDTGGDTQYF
TRBJ2-1	TRBD2	TRBV25-1	many	TGTGCCAGCAGTGAATTTCGCGGGGGGGCAGCCGGCAATGAGCAGTTCTTC	CASSEFRGGAAGNEQFF
TRBJ1-2	-	TRBV29-1	many	TGCAGCCTATCGAGGTCCCCTAACTATGGCTACACCTTC	CSLSRSPNYGYTF
TRBJ1-2	-	TRBV7-9	many	TGTGCCAGCAGCTTAGCAGGGGGGAGCGGCTACACCTTC	CASSLAGGSGYTF
TRBJ2-2	TRBD2	TRBV7-2	many	TGTGCCAGCAGCTGGATCCTTAGCGGGGTAACCGGGGAGCTGTTTTTT	CASSWILSGVTGELFF
TRBJ1-4	-	TRBV12-3/TRBV12-4	many	TGTGCCAGCAGTATCAGAGCAACTAATGAAAAACTGTTTTTT	CASSIRATNEKLFF
TRBJ1-4	-	TRBV5-6	many	TGTGCCAGCAGCTTGGAAAGGGGGAGGGCCCCAAATGAAAAACTGTTTTTT	CASSLERGRAPNEKLFF